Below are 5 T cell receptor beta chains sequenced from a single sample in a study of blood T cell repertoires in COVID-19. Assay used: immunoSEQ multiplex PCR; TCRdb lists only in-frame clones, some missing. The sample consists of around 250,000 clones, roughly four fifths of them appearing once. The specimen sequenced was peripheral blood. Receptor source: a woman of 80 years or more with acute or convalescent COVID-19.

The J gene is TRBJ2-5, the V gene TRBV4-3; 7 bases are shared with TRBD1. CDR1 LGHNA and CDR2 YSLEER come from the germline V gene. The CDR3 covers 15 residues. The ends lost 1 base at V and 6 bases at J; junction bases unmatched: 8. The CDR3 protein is CASSQGSTGKQTQYF. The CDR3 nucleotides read TGCGCCAGCAGCCAAGGGTCGACAGGGAAGCAGACCCAGTACTTC.

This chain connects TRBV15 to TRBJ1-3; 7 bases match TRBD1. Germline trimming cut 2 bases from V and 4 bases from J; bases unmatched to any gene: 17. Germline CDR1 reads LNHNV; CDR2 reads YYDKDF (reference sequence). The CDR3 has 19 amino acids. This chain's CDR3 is CATSRPAAPLTGDGNTIYF. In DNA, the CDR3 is TGTGCCACCAGCAGACCCGCAGCGCCCCTCACAGGGGACGGAAACACCATATATTTT.

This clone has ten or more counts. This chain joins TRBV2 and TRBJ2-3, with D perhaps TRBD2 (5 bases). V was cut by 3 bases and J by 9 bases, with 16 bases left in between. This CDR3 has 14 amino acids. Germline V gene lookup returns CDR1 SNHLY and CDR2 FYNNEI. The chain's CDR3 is CASSEVASAPTQYF. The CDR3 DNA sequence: TGTGCCAGCAGTGAGGTAGCGAGCGCACCGACGCAGTATTTT.

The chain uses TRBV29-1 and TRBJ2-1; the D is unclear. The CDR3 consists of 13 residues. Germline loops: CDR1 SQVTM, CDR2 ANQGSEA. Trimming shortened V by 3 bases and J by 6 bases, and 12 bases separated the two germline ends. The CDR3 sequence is CSVDSVRINEQFF. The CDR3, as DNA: TGCAGCGTTGACTCAGTCAGGATCAATGAGCAGTTCTTC.

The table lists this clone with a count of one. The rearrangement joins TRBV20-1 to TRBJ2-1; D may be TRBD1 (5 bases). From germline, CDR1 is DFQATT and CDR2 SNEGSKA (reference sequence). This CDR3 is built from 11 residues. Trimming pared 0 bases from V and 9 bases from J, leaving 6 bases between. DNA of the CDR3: TGCAGTGCTAGAGATAGGGGTGAGCAGTTCTTC. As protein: CSARDRGEQFF.